This T cell receptor beta chain was recovered during a study of T cells in Graves' hyperthyroidism and ophthalmopathy. General study findings and limits: Stable hyperthyroidism and ophthalmopathy were separated using 13 V-J signatures. Ophthalmopathy was identified by the model a median about 6 months ahead of onset. Within blood appeared most thyroid clonotypes that had expanded above 0.001.

Authors of the study amplified TCR beta CDR3 regions from RNA transcripts. First-round RT-PCR with HTBI primers amplified the TCR CDR3 region. TCRdb reanalysed the multiplex PCR reads using MiXCR and keeps one entry per CDR3 protein. The profile shows 550,000 to 600,000 distinct CDR3 sequences, 35% to 55% of them singletons. Diagnostic assessment was based on clinical symptoms, serum thyroxine and TRAb, thyroid ultrasound and orbital computed tomography. Turning to this clonotype: Its antigen is not identified.

The clonotype originates from an adult woman with Graves' disease, either hyperthyroidism or ophthalmopathy (not recorded which). The specimen was peripheral blood or thyroid tissue (not recorded which).

Written as DNA, the CDR3 is TGTGCCAGCTTAAGGGGAGAACTGTCGGGCGAGCAGTACTTC. Protein product: CASLRGELSGEQYF. The chain couples TRBV2 to TRBJ2-7, with D perhaps assigned TRBD1 or TRBD2 (5 bases each). Germline CDR1 is SNHLY and CDR2 is FYNNEI. The V gene lost 8 bases and the J gene lost 6 bases, with 20 bases spanning the gap. The CDR3 runs to 14 residues.